This TCR beta chain was identified in a study of blood T cell repertoires in COVID-19. Study as a whole: Samples taken during acute and convalescent COVID-19 were collected in the United States, Italy and Spain. PBMCs, B-cell-depleted T cells, or T cells were the source of the cDNA or gDNA that made up the material.

The method was immunoSEQ multiplex PCR; TCRdb's version includes in-frame clones alone and lacks a portion of them. The table lists approximately 140,000 clones, about 84% of them singletons. This clone was observed a few times. The CDR3 is made up of 16 amino acids. Germline V gene lookup returns CDR1 MNHNY and CDR2 SVGAGI (reference sequence). Germline trimming cut 4 bases from V and 1 base from J; bases unmatched to any gene: 5. The sample consisted of peripheral blood. This clonotype originated in a woman aged 80 or over in a cohort sampled during active or convalescent COVID-19. The V and J genes are TRBV6-6 and TRBJ1-3, with 9 bases that match TRBD1. For the CDR3, the DNA is TGTGCCAGCAGTTCCTGGACAGGGGATTCTGGAAACACCATATATTTT. Encoded protein: CASSSWTGDSGNTIYF.